This record covers a single T cell receptor beta chain. Its antigen is unknown. Sequence data for DNA of cultured CD4+ T cells were generated by the Oncomine TCR Beta short-read assay. Genomic DNA extraction was carried out from cultured CD4+ T cells. TCRdb reanalysed the PCR reads using MiXCR and keeps one entry per CDR3 protein. Among around 12,000 distinct CDR3 sequences listed, 58% were seen once. This CDR3 spans 12 amino acids. The V gene lost 0 bases and the J gene lost 10 bases, with 9 bases spanning the gap. The germline CDR1 and CDR2 sequences are SGHNT and YENEEA. The treatment here: approximately 11-day PBMC culture with coronavirus spike peptide pools or control peptides (ViraFEST assay). The data belong to a study of vaccination and CD4 T cells after COVID-19. Study-level background: In the convalescent cohort, there were six males and four females, two of them Hispanic. The post-vaccine samples came a median around 71 days after dose two (range 14 to 241). Investigators stimulated cells with overlapping spike peptides drawn from SARS-CoV-2, HCoV-NL63, HCoV-OC43 and HCoV-229E.

The chain is built from TRBV11-3 and TRBJ1-1, with no clear D. The receptor comes from a human donor with COVID-19. The sample in question was cultured CD4+ T cells from blood, obtained after SARS-CoV-2 vaccination. The DNA of the CDR3 is TGTGCCAGCAGCTTAGACCTGGGCGCAGCTTTCTTT. Amino acid sequence: CASSLDLGAAFF.